The TCR beta chain under discussion was sequenced for a study of vaccination and CD4 T cells after COVID-19. An Oncomine TCR Beta short-read assay was used to sequence the DNA from cultured CD4+ T cells. TCRdb reprocessed the PCR reads via MiXCR and lists one record per CDR3 protein. The sample lists tens of thousands of distinct CDR3 sequences; over 40% were seen once. This sample's time point: late sampling 161 to 241 days after vaccination in a few convalescent patients. Stated treatment: roughly 11-day PBMC culture with coronavirus spike peptide pools or control peptides (ViraFEST assay). V was pared by 3 bases and J by 0 bases, with 24 bases of the junction left unmatched. CDR3 size: 22 residues. Per the germline V gene, CDR1 is DFQATT and CDR2 is SNEGSKA (reference sequence). Comment on this clonotype: No antigen is known for it.

This TCR was sampled from a human donor who had recovered from COVID-19. V and J are TRBV20-1 and TRBJ2-7; 12 bases fit TRBD2. Sequencing was performed on CD4+ T cells from blood, cultured in vitro, taken about 7 months after SARS-CoV-2 vaccination. The CDR3 DNA reads TGCAGTGCTAGTCCCAGGCAGACTATCGAAGGACTAGCGGGATTGGACTCCTACGAGCAGTACTTC. Translating it yields CSASPRQTIEGLAGLDSYEQYF.